This T cell receptor beta chain was captured by sequencing in a study of response to subunit inactivated influenza vaccine (dated by TCRdb to the late 2010s). In the study overall: Deep quantitative profiling of the T cell receptor repertoire was used in the study to follow responses to a trivalent subunit inactivated influenza vaccine. Here is what the overall study found, with its caveats: The authors suggested that each seasonal influenza vaccination may recruit only a limited number of new T cells.

CDR3 length: 16 amino acids, cysteine to phenylalanine. Of the read, only the CDR3 DNA is kept; its 48 bases are in frame from base 1. Trimming takes 4 bases from V and 4 bases from J, and the germline ends sit 17 bases apart. For CDR1 and CDR2, the germline V gene lists MGHRA and YSYEKL. This clonotype was counted only a few times. No cognate antigen has been identified for it. No much larger clone is present one base from it, and per-base qualities are unavailable. The library was produced with RT-PCR. The listed sequencing device is Illumina HiSeq 2500. The public reads were quality trimmed at Q25 with fastp and then assembled into clones with MiXCR by TCRdb, keeping productive beta chains. Rows are unified per CDR3 protein, each entry keeping the most common DNA and genes. The sample yields roughly 700,000 distinct CDR3 sequences; around 14% were counted once. Around a tenth of the sample goes to the ten largest clones.

The chain is made from TRBV4-1 and TRBJ2-1, with no confidently assigned D gene. The clonotype was recovered from a man between 45 and 60 years old who received an inactivated influenza vaccine. Donor details come from another sample of the same person, matched by shared clones. The input for sequencing was PBMCs from blood, taken about 13 days after vaccination. At the DNA level, the sequence is TGCGCCAGCAGCCGTGTAGTAGGGCTACTATACAATGAGCAGTTCTTC. It encodes CASSRVVGLLYNEQFF.